The entry that follows covers one T cell receptor (beta chain) sequence. The data stem from a study of technical replicates of blood from a handful of donors. TCRdb keeps only in-frame clones here, not all; method: immunoSEQ multiplex PCR. This sample has 100,000 or so clones, with around 96% found just once. The V segment lost 0 bases and the J segment 7 bases; nucleotides outside the gene matches: 10. Germline V lookup: CDR1 SGHRS, CDR2 YFSETQ. This CDR3 has 17 amino acids. The sequence was obtained from a human donor in good health. The sequencing input was T cells isolated from PBMCs. This sequence joins TRBV5-1 and TRBJ2-7, with 13 bases fitting TRBD2. CDR3 coding DNA: TGCGCCAGCAGCTTGGCCCTAATACCACTAGCGGGAGGGGAGCAGTACTTC. Amino acids: CASSLALIPLAGGEQYF.